The present entry profiles one T cell receptor (beta chain) with its context. Just one base apart from a much larger clone, this may be a read error. CDR3 length: 16 residues. From germline, CDR1 is SGHRS and CDR2 YFSETQ. TCRdb independently ran MiXCR on the 5' RACE reads; one entry per CDR3 protein. The sample shows about 59,000 distinct CDR3 sequences, around 24% of them seen only once. Indicated time point: technical triplicate 2. This entry comes from a study of neurological immune-mediated disorders. The sequenced sample was PBMCs. The chain uses TRBV5-1 and TRBJ2-5; 7 nucleotides agree with TRBD1. This clonotype was sampled from a man in his fifties or sixties with HTLV-1-associated myelopathy (HAM/TSP). The CDR3 DNA is TGCGCCAGCAGCAACCCGGGACAGCGACATCAAGAGATCCAGTACTTC. Its protein product is CASSNPGQRHQEIQYF.